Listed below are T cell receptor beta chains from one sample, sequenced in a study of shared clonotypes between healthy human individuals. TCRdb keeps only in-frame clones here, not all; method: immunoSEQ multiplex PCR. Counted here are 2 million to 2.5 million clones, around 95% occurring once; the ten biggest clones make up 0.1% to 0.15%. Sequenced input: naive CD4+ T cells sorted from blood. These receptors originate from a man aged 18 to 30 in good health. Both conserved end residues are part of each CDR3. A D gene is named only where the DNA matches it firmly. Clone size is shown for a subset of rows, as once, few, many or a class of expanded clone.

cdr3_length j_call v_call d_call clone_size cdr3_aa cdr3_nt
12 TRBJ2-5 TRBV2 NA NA CASSGQGETQYF TGTGCCAGCAGTGGACAAGGAGAGACCCAGTACTTC
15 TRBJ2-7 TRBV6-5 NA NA CASSREGRPSYEQYF TGTGCCAGCAGCCGAGAGGGCAGGCCGTCCTACGAGCAGTACTTC
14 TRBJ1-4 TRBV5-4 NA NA CASSLDGTNEKLFF TGTGCCAGCAGCTTGGACGGTACTAATGAAAAACTGTTTTTT
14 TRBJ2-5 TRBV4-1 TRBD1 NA CASSQTGTEETQYF TGCGCCAGCAGCCAGACCGGGACAGAAGAGACCCAGTACTTC
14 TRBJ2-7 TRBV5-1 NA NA CASSLGRGYYEQYF TGCGCCAGCAGCTTGGGAAGGGGGTACTACGAGCAGTACTTC
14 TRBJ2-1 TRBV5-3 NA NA CARSGWDHYNEQFF TGTGCCAGAAGCGGTTGGGACCATTACAATGAGCAGTTCTTC
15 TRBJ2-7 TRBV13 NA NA CASSLAPGEAYEQYF TGTGCCAGCAGCTTAGCCCCGGGGGAGGCCTACGAGCAGTACTTC
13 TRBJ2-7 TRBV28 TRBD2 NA CASTGGSSYEQYF TGTGCCAGCACGGGAGGGAGCTCCTACGAGCAGTACTTC
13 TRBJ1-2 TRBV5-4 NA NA CASSLLRDYGYTF TGTGCCAGCAGCTTGCTAAGGGACTATGGCTACACCTTC
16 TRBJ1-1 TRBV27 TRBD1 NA CASSSLGQAMNTEAFF TGTGCCAGCAGTTCTCTGGGACAGGCGATGAACACTGAAGCTTTCTTT
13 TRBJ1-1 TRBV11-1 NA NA CASSLAGRGEAFF TGTGCCAGCAGCTTAGCGGGGAGGGGTGAAGCTTTCTTT
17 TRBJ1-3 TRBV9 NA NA CASSVAPGRTSGNTIYF TGTGCCAGCAGCGTAGCTCCAGGGCGGACCTCTGGAAACACCATATATTTT
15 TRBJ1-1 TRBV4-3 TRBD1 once CASSTGQGAYTEAFF TGCGCCAGCAGCACTGGACAGGGGGCTTATACTGAAGCTTTCTTT
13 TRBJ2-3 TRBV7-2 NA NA CASSLDGTDTQYF TGTGCCAGCAGCTTAGACGGGACAGATACGCAGTATTTT
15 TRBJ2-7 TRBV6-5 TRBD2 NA CASRSRPGGIVEQYF TGTGCCAGCAGGTCCCGTCCGGGGGGTATTGTCGAGCAGTACTTC
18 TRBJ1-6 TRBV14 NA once CASSQDFGGNSYNSPLHF TGTGCCAGCAGCCAAGATTTCGGGGGGAACTCCTATAATTCACCCCTCCACTTT
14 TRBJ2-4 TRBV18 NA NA CASSPKLAKNIQYF TGTGCCAGCTCACCGAAATTAGCCAAAAACATTCAGTACTTC
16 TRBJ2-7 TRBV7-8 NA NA CASSPEDSKALYEQYF TGTGCCAGCAGCCCCGAGGACTCCAAGGCCCTGTACGAGCAGTACTTC